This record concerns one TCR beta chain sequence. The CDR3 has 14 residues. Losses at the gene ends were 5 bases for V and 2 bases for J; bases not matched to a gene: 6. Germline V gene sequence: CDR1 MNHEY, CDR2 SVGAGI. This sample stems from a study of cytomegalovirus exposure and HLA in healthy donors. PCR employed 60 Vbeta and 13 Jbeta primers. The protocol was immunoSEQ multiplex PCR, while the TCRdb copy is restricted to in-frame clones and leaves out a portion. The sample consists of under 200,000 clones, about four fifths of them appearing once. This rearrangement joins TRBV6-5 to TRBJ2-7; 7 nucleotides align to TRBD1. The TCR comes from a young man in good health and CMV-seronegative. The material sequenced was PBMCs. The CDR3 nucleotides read TGTGCCAGCAGTCCCCGACAGGGAACCTACGAGCAGTACTTC. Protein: CASSPRQGTYEQYF.